This T cell receptor (beta chain) is from a study of blood T cells in healthy people across ages. Study findings and constraints: Naive T cell percentage showed a strong correlation with TCR beta diversity.

Donation came from healthy Caucasian individuals in Russia who were aged 6 to 90. Extraction yielded at least 5 micrograms of total RNA per sample. Next came a second PCR, run for roughly 6 to 11 cycles, which used a sample-barcoded 5' primer along with a J-beta primer mix. TCRdb analysed the 5' RACE reads with MiXCR anew, one entry per CDR3 protein. The sample includes 600,000 to 900,000 distinct CDR3 sequences, approximately 24% of them seen just once. Concerning this clonotype itself: Antigen: not known.

The CDR3 totals 16 residues. V was clipped by 3 bases and J by 5 bases; unmatched bases: 6. CDR1 and CDR2 from the germline V gene are MDHEN and SYDVKM. The same data also contributed to another study, on T cells of mothers and their children.

The rearrangement links TRBV28 to TRBJ2-1, with TRBD2 matching over 11 bases. This receptor was taken from a boy aged 5-17 years in good health. The sequenced sample was blood. As DNA, the CDR3 is TGTGCCAGCAGTTTGTCTAGCGGGGGGACCAACAATGAGCAGTTCTTC. Encoded protein: CASSLSSGGTNNEQFF.